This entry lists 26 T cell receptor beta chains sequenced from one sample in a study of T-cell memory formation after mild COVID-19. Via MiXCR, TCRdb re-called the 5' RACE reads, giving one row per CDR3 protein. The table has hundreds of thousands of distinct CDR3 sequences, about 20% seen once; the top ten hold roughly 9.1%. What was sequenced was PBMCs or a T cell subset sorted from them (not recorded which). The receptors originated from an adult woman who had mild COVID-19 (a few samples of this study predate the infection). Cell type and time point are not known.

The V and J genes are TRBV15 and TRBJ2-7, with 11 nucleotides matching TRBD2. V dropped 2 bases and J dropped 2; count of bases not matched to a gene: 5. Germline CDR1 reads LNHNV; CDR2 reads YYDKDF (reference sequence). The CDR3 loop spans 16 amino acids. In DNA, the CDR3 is TGTGCCACCAGCAGATCTGTTAGCGGGGGGGCCTACGAGCAGTACTTC. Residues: CATSRSVSGGAYEQYF.

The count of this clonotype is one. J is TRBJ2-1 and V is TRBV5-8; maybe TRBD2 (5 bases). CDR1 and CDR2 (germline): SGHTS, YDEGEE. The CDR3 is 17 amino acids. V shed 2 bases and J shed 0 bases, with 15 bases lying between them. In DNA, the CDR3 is TGTGCCAGCAGCTTAGAGGGTTCCCAATTCTCCTACAATGAGCAGTTCTTC. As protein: CASSLEGSQFSYNEQFF.

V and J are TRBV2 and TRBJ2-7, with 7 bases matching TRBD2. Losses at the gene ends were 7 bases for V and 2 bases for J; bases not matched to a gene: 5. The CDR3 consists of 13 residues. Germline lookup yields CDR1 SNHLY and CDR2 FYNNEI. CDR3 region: CASTGEGTYEQYF. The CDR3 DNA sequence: TGTGCCAGCACGGGGGAGGGTACCTACGAGCAGTACTTC.

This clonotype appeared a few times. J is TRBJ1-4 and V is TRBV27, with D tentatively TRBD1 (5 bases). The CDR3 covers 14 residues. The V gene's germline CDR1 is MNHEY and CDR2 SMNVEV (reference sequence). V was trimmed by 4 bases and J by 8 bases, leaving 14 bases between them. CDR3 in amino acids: CASSYGHLNEKLFF. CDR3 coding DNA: TGTGCCAGCAGTTACGGACATTTGAACGAAAAACTGTTTTTT.

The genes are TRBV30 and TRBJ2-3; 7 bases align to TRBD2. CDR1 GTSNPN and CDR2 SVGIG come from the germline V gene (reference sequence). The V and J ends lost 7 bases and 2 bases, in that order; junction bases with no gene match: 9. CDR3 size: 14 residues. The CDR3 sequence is CAFASGIPTDTQYF. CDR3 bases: TGTGCCTTTGCCAGCGGGATCCCCACAGATACGCAGTATTTT.

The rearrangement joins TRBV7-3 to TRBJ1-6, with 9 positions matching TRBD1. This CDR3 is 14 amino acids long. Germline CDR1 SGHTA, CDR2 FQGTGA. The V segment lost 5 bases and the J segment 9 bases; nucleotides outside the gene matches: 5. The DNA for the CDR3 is TGTGCCAGCAGCCCGGGGACAGGGTTTTCACCCCTCCACTTT. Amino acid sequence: CASSPGTGFSPLHF.

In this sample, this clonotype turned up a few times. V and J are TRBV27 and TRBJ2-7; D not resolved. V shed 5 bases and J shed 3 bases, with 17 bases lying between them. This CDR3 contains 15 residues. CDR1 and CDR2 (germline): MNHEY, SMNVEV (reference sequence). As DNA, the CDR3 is TGTGCCAGCAGTACCCCTCGGGCTGCTATCTACGAGCAGTACTTC. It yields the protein CASSTPRAAIYEQYF.

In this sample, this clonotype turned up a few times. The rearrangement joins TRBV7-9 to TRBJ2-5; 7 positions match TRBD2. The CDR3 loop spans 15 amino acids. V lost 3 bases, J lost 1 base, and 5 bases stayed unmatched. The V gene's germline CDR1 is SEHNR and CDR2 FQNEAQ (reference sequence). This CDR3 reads CASSFWGGPQETQYF. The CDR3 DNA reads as TGTGCCAGCAGCTTTTGGGGGGGTCCCCAAGAGACCCAGTACTTC.

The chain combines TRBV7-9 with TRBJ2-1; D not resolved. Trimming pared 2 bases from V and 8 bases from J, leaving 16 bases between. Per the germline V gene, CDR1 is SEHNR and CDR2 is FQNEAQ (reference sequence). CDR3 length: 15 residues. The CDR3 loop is CASSLLEPTADEQFF. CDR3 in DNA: TGTGCCAGCAGCTTATTAGAACCAACGGCCGATGAGCAGTTCTTC.

This CDR3 is CSARDRGRGASEKLFF. CDR3 nucleotide sequence: TGCAGTGCAAGGGACAGGGGGCGCGGGGCGAGTGAAAAACTGTTTTTT. The rearrangement uses TRBV20-1 and TRBJ1-4; 12 bases match TRBD1. The junction had 12 bases not matched to a gene; V was cut back by 6 bases and J by 7 bases. The CDR3 sequence is 16 residues long. The germline V gene encodes CDR1 DFQATT and CDR2 SNEGSKA (reference sequence).

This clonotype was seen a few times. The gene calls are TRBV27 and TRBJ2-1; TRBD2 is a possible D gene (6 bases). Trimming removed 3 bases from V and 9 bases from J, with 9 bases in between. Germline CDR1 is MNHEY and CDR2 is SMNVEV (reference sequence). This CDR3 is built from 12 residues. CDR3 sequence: CASSFFGGEQFF. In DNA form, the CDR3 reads TGTGCCAGCAGTTTTTTCGGGGGTGAGCAGTTCTTC.

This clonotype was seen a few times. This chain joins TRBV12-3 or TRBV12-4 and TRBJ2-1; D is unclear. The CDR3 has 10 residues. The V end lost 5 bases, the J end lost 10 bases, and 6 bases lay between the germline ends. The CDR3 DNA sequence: TGTGCCAGCAGTGTGGGAGAGCAGTTCTTC. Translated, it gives CASSVGEQFF.

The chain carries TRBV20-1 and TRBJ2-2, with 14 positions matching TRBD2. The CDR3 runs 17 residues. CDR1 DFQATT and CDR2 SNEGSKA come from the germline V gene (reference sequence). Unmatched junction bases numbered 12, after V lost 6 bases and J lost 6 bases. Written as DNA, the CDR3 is TGCAGTGCCCCCCCCCCGACTAGCGGGAGGGCCGCCGGGGAGCTGTTTTTT. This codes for CSAPPPTSGRAAGELFF.

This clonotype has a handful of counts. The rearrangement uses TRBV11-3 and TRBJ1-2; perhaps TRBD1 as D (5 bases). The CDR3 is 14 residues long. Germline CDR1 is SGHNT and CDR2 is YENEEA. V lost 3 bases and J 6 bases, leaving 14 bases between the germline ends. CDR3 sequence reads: CASSLPAGRDGYTF. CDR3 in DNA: TGTGCCAGCAGCTTGCCGGCAGGGAGAGATGGCTACACCTTC.

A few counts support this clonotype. In DNA, the CDR3 is TGTGCCTGGGGGACAGGGACCTCCACTGAAGCTTTCTTT. The encoded protein is CAWGTGTSTEAFF. The rearrangement joins TRBV30 to TRBJ1-1; TRBD1 agrees at 9 bases. V lost 5 bases and J lost 4; bases outside the gene matches: 5. Germline assignment: CDR1 GTSNPN and CDR2 SVGIG (reference sequence). The CDR3 length is 13 residues.

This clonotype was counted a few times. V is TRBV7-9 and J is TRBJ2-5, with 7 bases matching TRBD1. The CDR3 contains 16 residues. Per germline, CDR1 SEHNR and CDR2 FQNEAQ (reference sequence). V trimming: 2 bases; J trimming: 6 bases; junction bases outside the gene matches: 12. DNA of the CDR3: TGTGCCAGCAGCTTAAGTCCGTCGACAGGGATGAAGACCCAGTACTTC. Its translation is CASSLSPSTGMKTQYF.

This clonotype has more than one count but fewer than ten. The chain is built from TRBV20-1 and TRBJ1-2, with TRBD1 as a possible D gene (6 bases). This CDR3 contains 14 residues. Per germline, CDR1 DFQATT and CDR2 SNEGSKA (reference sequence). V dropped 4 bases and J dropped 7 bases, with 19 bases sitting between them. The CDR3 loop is CSAIDPGQGSGYTF. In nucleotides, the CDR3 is TGCAGTGCTATTGACCCGGGACAAGGGTCTGGCTACACCTTC.

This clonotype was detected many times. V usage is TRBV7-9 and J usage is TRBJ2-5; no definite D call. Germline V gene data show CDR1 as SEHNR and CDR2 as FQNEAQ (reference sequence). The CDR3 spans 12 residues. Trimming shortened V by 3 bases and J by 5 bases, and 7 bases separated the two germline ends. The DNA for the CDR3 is TGTGCCAGCAGCTTTAGTGAGGAGACCCAGTACTTC. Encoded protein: CASSFSEETQYF.

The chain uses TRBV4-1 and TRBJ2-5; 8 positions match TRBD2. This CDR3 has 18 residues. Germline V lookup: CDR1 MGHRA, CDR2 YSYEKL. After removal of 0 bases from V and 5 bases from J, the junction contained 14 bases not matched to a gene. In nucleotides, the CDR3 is TGCGCCAGCAGCCAAGAAGGATTCGGGGGGGCCTATTGGGAGACCCAGTACTTC. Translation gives CASSQEGFGGAYWETQYF.

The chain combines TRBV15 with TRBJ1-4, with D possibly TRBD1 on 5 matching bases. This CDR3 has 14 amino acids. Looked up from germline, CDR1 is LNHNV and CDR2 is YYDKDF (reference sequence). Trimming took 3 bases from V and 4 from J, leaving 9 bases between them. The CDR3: CATSSGGGNEKLFF. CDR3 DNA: TGTGCCACCAGCAGTGGGGGTGGTAATGAAAAACTGTTTTTT.

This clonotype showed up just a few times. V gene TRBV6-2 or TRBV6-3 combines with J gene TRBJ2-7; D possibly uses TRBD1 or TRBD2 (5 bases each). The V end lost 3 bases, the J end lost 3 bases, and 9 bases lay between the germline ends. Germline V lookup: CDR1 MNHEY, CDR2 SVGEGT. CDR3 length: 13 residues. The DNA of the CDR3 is TGTGCCAGCAGTTATGAGGGGCACTACGAGCAGTACTTC. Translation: CASSYEGHYEQYF.

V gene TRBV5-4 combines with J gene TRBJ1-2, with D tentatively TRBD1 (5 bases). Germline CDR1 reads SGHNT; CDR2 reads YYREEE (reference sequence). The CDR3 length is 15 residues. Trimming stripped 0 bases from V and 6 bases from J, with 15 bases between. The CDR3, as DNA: TGTGCCAGCAGCTTGGCCTGGGGCAGTGGGAATGGCTACACCTTC. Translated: CASSLAWGSGNGYTF.

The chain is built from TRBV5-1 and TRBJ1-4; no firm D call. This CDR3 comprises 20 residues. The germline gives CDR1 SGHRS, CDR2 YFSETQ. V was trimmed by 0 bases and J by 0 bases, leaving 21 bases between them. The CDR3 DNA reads TGCGCCAGCAGCTTGGGTTCGGCTCGACTCTCTCCTGCAACTAATGAAAAACTGTTTTTT. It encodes CASSLGSARLSPATNEKLFF.

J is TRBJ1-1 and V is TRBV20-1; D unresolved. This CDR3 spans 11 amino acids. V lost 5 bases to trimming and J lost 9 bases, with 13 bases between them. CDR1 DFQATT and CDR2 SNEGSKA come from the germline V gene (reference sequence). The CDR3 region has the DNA TGCAGTGCTCACCCCGCTCGGCAAGCTTTCTTT. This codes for CSAHPARQAFF.

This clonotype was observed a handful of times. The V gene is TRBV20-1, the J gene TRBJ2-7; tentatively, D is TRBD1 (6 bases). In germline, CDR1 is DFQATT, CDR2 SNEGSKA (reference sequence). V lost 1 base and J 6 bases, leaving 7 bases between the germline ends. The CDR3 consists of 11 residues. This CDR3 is CSARGGGEQYF. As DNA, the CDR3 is TGCAGTGCTAGAGGAGGGGGCGAGCAGTACTTC.

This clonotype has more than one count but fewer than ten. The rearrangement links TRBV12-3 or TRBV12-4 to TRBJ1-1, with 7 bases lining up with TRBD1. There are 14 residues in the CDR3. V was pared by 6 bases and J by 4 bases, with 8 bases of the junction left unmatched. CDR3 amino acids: CASRVQGRGTEAFF. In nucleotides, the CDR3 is TGTGCCAGCAGGGTACAGGGGAGAGGCACTGAAGCTTTCTTT.